This T cell receptor beta chain was identified in a study of T cells in Graves' hyperthyroidism and ophthalmopathy. Across the study: The authors collected peripheral blood at initial diagnosis, before any treatment. Study-wide results and caveats: Blood also carried most thyroid clonotypes expanded above 0.001.

From germline, CDR1 is SNHLY and CDR2 FYNNEI. The junction had 5 bases not matched to a gene; V was cut back by 5 bases and J by 4 bases. The CDR3 spans 14 residues. This clonotype has ten or more counts. Its target is not known. Uncontrolled infections, other autoimmune diseases, pregnancy or lactation led to exclusion of patients. Used for diagnoses were clinical symptoms, serum thyroxine and TRAb, thyroid ultrasound and orbital computed tomography. Researchers amplified the TCR beta CDR3 regions from RNA transcripts. TCR CDR3 regions were first amplified by RT-PCR with HTBI primers. Using its own MiXCR run on the multiplex PCR reads, TCRdb lists one record per CDR3 protein. Among roughly 650,000 distinct CDR3 sequences listed, approximately 16% were seen once.

The sequenced material came from blood. The receptor was isolated from a woman in her 40s with Graves' ophthalmopathy. The gene calls are TRBV2 and TRBJ2-1; 7 bases fit TRBD2. CDR3 in amino acids: CASSRDYPYNEQFF. CDR3 nucleotide sequence: TGTGCCAGCAGTCGGGACTACCCTTACAATGAGCAGTTCTTC. The entire variable domain, with the rest obtained from reference TRBV2 and TRBJ2-1, is as follows: EPEVTQTPSHQVTQMGQEVILRCVPISNHLYFYWYRQILGQKVEFLVSFYNNEISEKSEIFDDQFSVERPDGSNFTLKIRSTKLEDSAMYFCASSRDYPYNEQFFGPGTRLTVL.